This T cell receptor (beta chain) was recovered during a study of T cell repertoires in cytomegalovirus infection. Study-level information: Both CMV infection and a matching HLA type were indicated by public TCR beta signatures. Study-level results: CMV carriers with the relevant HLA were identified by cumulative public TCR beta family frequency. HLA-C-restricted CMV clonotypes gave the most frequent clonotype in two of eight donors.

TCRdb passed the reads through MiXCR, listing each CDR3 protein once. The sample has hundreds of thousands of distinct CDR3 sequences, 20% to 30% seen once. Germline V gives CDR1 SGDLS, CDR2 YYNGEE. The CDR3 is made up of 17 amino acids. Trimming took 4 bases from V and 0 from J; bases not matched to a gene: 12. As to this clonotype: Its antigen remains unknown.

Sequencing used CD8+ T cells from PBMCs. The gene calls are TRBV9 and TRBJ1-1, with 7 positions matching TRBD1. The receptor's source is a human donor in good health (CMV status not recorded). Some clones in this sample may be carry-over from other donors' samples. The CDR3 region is CASSHRPTGSMNTEAFF. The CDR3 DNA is TGTGCCAGCAGCCATAGGCCGACAGGGAGCATGAACACTGAAGCTTTCTTT.